This T cell receptor (beta chain) emerged from a study of blood T cell repertoires in COVID-19. Assay: immunoSEQ multiplex PCR; the TCRdb copy retains only in-frame clones and omits some. The sample holds a few hundred thousand clones, around 91% seen once. All enrollees were roughly 18 to 100 years old and from 20 to 25 US areas. Germline V lookup: CDR1 LNHNV, CDR2 YYDKDF (reference sequence). Trimming stripped 9 bases from V and 6 bases from J, with 14 bases between. The CDR3 has 13 amino acids. The rearrangement joins TRBV15 to TRBJ1-4; D is possibly TRBD1 (5 bases). The TCR sequence derives from a man younger than 45 who had been exposed to COVID-19. The sample comprised PBMCs or T cells enriched from blood (not recorded which). The CDR3 spells CATQEGLDEKLFF. The CDR3 DNA follows: TGTGCCACTCAGGAGGGGTTAGATGAAAAACTGTTTTTT.